This record concerns one TCR beta chain sequence. Its target is unknown. CDR3 length: 11 amino acids. V was pared by 0 bases and J by 13 bases, with 11 bases between. The V gene's germline CDR1 is SQVTM and CDR2 ANQGSEA. This entry is derived from a study of CD8+ T cells in alopecia areata. Notes on the study in general: Between patients, shared TCR sequences were less clear than in mice. This was possibly due in part to HLA diversity in the patient population.

Peripheral blood samples and lesional scalp punch biopsies were obtained from alopecia areata patients. After isolation, RNA underwent reverse transcription to generate cDNA as the sequencing template. Here immunoSEQ multiplex PCR was the method, and the copy in TCRdb shows in-frame clones only, minus some. The repertoire holds over 150,000 clones, with roughly 59% as singletons. This clonotype originated in a human donor with alopecia areata. The sequences come from CD4+ T cells sorted from blood, collected at week 0. The rearrangement uses TRBV29-1 and TRBJ2-3; D gene uncertain. This chain's CDR3 is CSVEDARFEYF. CDR3 sequence (DNA): TGCAGCGTTGAAGATGCCAGGTTCGAGTATTTT.